These 2 T cell receptor beta chains originate from one sample sequenced in a study of T cells after yellow fever vaccination. MiXCR, applied by TCRdb to the 5' RACE reads, yields one record per CDR3 protein. The data show roughly 400,000 distinct CDR3 sequences, with roughly a sixth seen just once and 18% held by the top ten. The starting material was PBMCs, obtained before the yellow fever booster vaccination. All receptors derive from a young man who received the YFV17D yellow fever vaccine.

This chain connects TRBV20-1 to TRBJ2-3; 9 nucleotides agree with TRBD2. CDR1 is DFQATT and CDR2 is SNEGSKA in the germline V gene (reference sequence). The CDR3 totals 16 residues. Losses at the gene ends were 6 bases for V and 3 bases for J; bases not matched to a gene: 13. CDR3 loop: CSATSAGGGATDTQYF. CDR3 bases: TGCAGTGCGACGTCCGCTGGCGGGGGGGCAACAGATACGCAGTATTTT.

This clonotype was detected many times. This chain links TRBV7-6 with TRBJ2-2; D not certain. From germline, CDR1 is SGHVS and CDR2 FNYEAQ. The CDR3 runs to 15 residues. V was cut by 0 bases and J by 4 bases, with 9 bases left in between. The CDR3 bases are TGTGCCAGCAGCTTAGCAGGGCAAGGCACCGGGGAGCTGTTTTTT. Translation gives CASSLAGQGTGELFF. Together with reference TRBV7-6 and TRBJ2-2, the CDR3 gives the full variable domain: GAGVSQSPRYKVTKRGQDVALRCDPISGHVSLYWYRQALGQGPEFLTYFNYEAQQDKSGLPNDRFSAERPEGSISTLTIQRTEQRDSAMYRCASSLAGQGTGELFFGEGSRLTVL.